This section outlines one TCR beta chain sequence together with its context. Its binding antigen is unknown. No much larger clone exists at a distance of one base, and base qualities are not known. The germline V gene supplies CDR1 SGHVS and CDR2 FNYEAQ. Unmatched junction bases come to 15, with V trimmed by 5 bases and J by 7 bases. The CDR3 goes from the cysteine to the phenylalanine over 17 residues. Only the CDR3 region is kept as DNA, spanning 51 bases read in frame from base 1. Receptor amplification or capture employed the immunoSEQ multiplex PCR assay. The immuneACCESS repertoire file appears here via TCRdb, limited to in-frame rearrangements. These files lack a portion of the clones; in checked studies, under half of the deficit traces to unresolved V genes, and the cause of the others is not known. This sample comprises about 16,000 clones, roughly 90% of them detected only once. The top ten clones comprise approximately 2.5% of the sample.

This sample is drawn from a study of chemoradiotherapy in HPV16-positive cancers (dated 2022 in TCRdb). Turning to the overall study: Using functional T-cell assays on cells from two HPV16-positive patients, the researchers defined candidate HPV-specific T-cell clones and common TCR motifs. The study asked whether T-cell immunity to the HPV oncoproteins E6 and E7 changes during chemoradiotherapy and whether this immunity affects survival. TCR repertoires from roughly 87 patients with HPV-related cancers were then used to track the candidate HPV-specific TCRs and motifs. The paper as a whole reports these results and caveats: Improved recurrence-free survival in HPV16-positive patients was associated with expansion of HPV-responsive T cells during chemoradiotherapy. Expansion of candidate HPV-specific clones and E7-related TCR motifs was observed in the tumor microenvironment during treatment, whereas no such expansion was observed for non-HPV-specific T cells. The functional definition of HPV-specific T cells came from only a couple of HPV16-positive patients, and the survival association was reported for HPV16-positive patients.

Repertoires were sampled repeatedly over the course of chemoradiotherapy, so clonal expansion could be followed in the tumor microenvironment. The clonotype comes from a human donor with HPV-associated anogenital cancer. The source was blood, collected from a patient who underwent chemoradiotherapy. In this chain, TRBV7-6 is recombined with TRBJ1-4; the junction holds 8 bases that match TRBD1. The CDR3: CASSPRTGRFNGEKLFF. The sequenced DNA is TGTGCCAGCAGCCCAAGGACAGGGAGGTTTAACGGTGAAAAACTGTTTTTT.